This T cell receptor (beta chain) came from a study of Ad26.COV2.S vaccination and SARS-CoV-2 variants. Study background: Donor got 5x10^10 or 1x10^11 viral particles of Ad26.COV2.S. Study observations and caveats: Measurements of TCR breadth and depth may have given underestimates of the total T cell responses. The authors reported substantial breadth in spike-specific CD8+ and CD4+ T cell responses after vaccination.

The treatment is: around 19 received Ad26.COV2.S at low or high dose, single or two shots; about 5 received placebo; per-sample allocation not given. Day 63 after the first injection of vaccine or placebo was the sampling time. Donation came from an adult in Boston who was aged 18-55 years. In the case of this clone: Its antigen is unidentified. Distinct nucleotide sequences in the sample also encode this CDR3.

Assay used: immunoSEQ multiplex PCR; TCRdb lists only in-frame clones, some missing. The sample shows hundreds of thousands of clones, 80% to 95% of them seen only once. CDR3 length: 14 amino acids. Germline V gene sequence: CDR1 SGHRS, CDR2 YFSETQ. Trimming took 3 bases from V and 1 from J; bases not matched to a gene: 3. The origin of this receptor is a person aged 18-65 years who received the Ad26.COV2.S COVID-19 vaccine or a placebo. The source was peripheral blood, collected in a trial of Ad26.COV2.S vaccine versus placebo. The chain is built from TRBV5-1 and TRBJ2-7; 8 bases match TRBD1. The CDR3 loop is CASSWTGSSYEQYF. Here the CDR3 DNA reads TGCGCCAGCAGCTGGACAGGGTCGTCCTACGAGCAGTACTTC. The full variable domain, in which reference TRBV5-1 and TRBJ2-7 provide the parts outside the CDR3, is KAGVTQTPRYLIKTRGQQVTLSCSPISGHRSVSWYQQTPGQGLQFLFEYFSETQRNKGNFPGRFSGRQFSNSRSEMNVSTLELGDSALYLCASSWTGSSYEQYFGPGTRLTVT.